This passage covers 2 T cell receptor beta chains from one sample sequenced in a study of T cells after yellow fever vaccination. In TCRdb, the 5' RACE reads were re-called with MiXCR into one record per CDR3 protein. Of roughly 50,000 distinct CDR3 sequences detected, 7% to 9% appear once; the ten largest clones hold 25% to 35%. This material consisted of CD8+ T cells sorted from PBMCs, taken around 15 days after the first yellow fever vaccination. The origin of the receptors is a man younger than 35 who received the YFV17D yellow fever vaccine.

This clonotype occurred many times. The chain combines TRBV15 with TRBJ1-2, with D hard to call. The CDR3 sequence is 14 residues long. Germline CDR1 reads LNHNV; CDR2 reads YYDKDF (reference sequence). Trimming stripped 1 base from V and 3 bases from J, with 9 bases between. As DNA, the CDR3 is TGTGCCACCAGCAGAGCGGGTTCGTACTATGGCTACACCTTC. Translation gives CATSRAGSYYGYTF. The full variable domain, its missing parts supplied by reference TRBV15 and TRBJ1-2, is DAMVIQNPRYQVTQFGKPVTLSCSQTLNHNVMYWYQQKSSQAPKLLFHYYDKDFNNEADTPDNFQSRRPNTSFCFLDIRSPGLGDTAMYLCATSRAGSYYGYTFGSGTRLTVV.

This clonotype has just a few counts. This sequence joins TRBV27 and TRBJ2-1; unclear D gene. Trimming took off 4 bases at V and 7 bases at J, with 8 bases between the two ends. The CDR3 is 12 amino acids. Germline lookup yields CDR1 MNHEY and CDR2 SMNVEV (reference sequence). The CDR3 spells CASSSNKNEQFF. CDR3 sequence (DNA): TGTGCCAGCAGTTCCAACAAGAATGAGCAGTTCTTC.